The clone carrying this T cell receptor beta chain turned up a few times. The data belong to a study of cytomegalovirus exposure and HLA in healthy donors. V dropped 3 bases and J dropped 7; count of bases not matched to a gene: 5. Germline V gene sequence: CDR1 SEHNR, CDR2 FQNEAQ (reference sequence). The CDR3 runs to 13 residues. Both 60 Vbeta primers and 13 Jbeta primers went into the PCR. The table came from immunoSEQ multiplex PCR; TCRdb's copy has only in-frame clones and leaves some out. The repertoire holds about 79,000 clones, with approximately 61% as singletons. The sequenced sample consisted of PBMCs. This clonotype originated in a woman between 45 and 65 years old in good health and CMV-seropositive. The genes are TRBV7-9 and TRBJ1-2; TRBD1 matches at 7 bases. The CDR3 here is CASSLSQGGGYTF. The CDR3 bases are TGTGCCAGCAGCTTGTCCCAGGGGGGTGGCTACACCTTC.